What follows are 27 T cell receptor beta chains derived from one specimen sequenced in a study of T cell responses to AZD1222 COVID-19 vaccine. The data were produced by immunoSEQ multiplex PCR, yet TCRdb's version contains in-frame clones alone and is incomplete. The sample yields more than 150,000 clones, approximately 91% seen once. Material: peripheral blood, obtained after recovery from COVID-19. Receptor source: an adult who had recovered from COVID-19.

The CDR3 loop reads CASSHLGLAGEGTGELFF. CDR3 nucleotides: TGTGCCAGCAGCCACCTAGGACTAGCGGGAGAAGGAACCGGGGAGCTGTTTTTT. This chain joins TRBV4-2 and TRBJ2-2; TRBD2 agrees at 13 bases. The CDR3 runs to 18 residues. Germline assignment: CDR1 LGHNA and CDR2 YNFKEQ. Trimming removed 3 bases from V and 5 bases from J; junction bases left unmatched: 9.

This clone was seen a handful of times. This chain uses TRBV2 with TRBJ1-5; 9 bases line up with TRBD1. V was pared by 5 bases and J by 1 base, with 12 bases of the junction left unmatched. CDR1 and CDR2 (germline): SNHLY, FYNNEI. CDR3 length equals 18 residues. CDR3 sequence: CASSYPGQGSNSNQPQHF. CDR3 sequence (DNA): TGTGCCAGCAGTTATCCGGGACAGGGATCGAACAGCAATCAGCCCCAGCATTTT.

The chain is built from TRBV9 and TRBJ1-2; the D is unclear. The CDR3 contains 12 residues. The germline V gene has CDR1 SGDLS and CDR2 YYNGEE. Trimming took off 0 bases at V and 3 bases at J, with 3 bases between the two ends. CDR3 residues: CASSVDDYGYTF. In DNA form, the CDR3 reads TGTGCCAGCAGCGTAGACGACTATGGCTACACCTTC.

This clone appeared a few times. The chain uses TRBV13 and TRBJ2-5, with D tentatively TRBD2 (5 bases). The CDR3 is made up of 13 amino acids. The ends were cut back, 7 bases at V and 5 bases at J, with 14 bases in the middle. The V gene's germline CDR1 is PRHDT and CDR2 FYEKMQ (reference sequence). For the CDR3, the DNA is TGTGCCAGCAAGGACTTACTTTTGGAGACCCAGTACTTC. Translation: CASKDLLLETQYF.

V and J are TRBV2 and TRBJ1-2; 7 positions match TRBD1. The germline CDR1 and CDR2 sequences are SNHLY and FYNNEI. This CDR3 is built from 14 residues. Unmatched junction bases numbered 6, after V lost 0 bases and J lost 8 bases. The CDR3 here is CASSEALQGRGYTF. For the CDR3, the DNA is TGTGCCAGCAGTGAAGCGCTACAGGGGAGAGGCTACACCTTC. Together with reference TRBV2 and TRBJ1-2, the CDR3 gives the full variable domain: EPEVTQTPSHQVTQMGQEVILRCVPISNHLYFYWYRQILGQKVEFLVSFYNNEISEKSEIFDDQFSVERPDGSNFTLKIRSTKLEDSAMYFCASSEALQGRGYTFGSGTRLTVV.

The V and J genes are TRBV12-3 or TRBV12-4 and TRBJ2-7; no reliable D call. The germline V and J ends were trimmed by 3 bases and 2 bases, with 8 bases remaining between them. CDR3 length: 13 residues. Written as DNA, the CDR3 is TGTGCCAGCAGTTTTAGGGCCGCCTACGAGCAGTACTTC. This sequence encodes CASSFRAAYEQYF.

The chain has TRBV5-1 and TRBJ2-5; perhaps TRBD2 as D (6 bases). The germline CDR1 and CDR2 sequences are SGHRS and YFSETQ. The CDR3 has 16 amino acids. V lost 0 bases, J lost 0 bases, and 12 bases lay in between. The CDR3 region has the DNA TGCGCCAGCAGCTTGGGGGACGGAGGGGACCAAGAGACCCAGTACTTC. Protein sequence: CASSLGDGGDQETQYF.

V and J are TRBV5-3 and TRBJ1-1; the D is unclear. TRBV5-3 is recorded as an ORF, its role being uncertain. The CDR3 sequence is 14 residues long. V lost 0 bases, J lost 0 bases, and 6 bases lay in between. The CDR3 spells CARSLGRMNTEAFF. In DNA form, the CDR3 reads TGTGCCAGAAGCTTGGGAAGAATGAACACTGAAGCTTTCTTT.

The CDR3 DNA reads as TGTGCCAGCAGCTTGCCTGGAACGATGAATGAGCAGTTCTTC. This encodes CASSLPGTMNEQFF. The chain couples TRBV7-8 to TRBJ2-1; no definite D call. The CDR3 has 14 residues. Trimming stripped 3 bases from V and 7 bases from J, with 13 bases between. The germline gives CDR1 SGHVS, CDR2 FQNEAQ.

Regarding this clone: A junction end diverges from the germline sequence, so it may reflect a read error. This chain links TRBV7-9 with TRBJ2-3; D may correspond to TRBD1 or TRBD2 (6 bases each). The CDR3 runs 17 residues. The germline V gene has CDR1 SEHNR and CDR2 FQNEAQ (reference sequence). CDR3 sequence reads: CASSPNGGDRWTVTQYF. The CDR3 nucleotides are TGTGCCAGCAGCCCAAACGGGGGAGACAGGTGGACAGTTACGCAGTATTTT.

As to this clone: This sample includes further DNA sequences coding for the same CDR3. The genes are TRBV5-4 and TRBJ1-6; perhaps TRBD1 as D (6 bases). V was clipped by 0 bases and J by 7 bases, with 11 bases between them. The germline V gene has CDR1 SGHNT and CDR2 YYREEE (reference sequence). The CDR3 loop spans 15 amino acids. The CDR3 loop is CASSLDRVGNSPLHF. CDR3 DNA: TGTGCCAGCAGCTTGGACAGGGTAGGGAATTCACCCCTCCACTTT. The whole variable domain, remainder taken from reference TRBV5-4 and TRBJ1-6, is ETGVTQSPTHLIKTRGQQVTLRCSSQSGHNTVSWYQQALGQGPQFIFQYYREEENGRGNFPPRFSGLQFPNYSSELNVNALELDDSALYLCASSLDRVGNSPLHFGNGTRLTVT.

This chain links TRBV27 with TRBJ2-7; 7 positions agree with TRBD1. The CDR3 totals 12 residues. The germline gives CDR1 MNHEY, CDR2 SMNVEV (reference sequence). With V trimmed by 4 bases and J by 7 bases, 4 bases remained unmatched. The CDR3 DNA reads TGTGCCAGCAGTTACAGGGGAACTGAGCAGTACTTC. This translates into CASSYRGTEQYF.

The CDR3 DNA reads TGTGCCAGCAGTACTTGGGACGGGTCGGGAGAGAGGAGCAATCAGCCCCAGCATTTT. Its translation is CASSTWDGSGERSNQPQHF. The chain employs TRBV27 and TRBJ1-5, with D perhaps matching TRBD1 (5 bases). This CDR3 is 19 amino acids long. Trimming took off 5 bases at V and 1 base at J, with 24 bases between the two ends. Germline loops: CDR1 MNHEY, CDR2 SMNVEV (reference sequence).

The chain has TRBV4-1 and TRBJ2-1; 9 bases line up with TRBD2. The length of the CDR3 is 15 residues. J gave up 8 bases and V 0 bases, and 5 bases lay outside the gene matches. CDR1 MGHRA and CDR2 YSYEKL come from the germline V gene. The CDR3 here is CASSQDGGGAHEQFF. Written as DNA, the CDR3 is TGCGCCAGCAGCCAAGATGGCGGGGGGGCTCATGAGCAGTTCTTC.

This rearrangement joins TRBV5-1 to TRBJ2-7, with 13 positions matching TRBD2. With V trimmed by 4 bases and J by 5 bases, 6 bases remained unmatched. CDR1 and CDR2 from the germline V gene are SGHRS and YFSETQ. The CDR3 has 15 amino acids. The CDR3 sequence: CASSPLGTSGDEQYF. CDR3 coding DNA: TGCGCCAGCAGCCCCCTCGGGACTAGCGGGGACGAGCAGTACTTC.

The DNA of the CDR3 is TGTGCCAGTACGGACAGGGCGACTAATGAAAAACTGTTTTTT. Translation gives CASTDRATNEKLFF. The V gene is TRBV19, the J gene TRBJ1-4; 8 nucleotides match TRBD1. V shed 7 bases, J shed 2 bases, and the junction held 3 bases outside the gene matches. CDR1 and CDR2 from the germline V gene are LNHDA and SQIVND (reference sequence). The CDR3 is 14 amino acids.

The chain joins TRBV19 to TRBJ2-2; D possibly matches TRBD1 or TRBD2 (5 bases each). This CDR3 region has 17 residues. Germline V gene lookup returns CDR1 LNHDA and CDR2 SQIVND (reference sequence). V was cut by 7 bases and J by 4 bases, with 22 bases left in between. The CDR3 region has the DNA TGTGCCAGTAACTTTAGGGTCTGGGGGAAACCCACCGGGGAGCTGTTTTTT. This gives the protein CASNFRVWGKPTGELFF. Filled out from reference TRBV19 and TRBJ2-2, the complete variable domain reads DGGITQSPKYLFRKEGQNVTLSCEQNLNHDAMYWYRQDPGQGLRLIYYSQIVNDFQKGDIAEGYSVSREKKESFPLTVTSAQKNPTAFYLCASNFRVWGKPTGELFFGEGSRLTVL.

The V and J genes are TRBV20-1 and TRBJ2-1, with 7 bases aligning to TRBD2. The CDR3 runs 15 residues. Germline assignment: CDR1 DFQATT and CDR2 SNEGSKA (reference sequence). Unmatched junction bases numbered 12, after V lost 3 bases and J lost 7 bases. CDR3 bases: TGCAGTGCTAGTTTTTCAGCGGTCGGGGGGAATGAGCAGTTCTTC. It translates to CSASFSAVGGNEQFF.

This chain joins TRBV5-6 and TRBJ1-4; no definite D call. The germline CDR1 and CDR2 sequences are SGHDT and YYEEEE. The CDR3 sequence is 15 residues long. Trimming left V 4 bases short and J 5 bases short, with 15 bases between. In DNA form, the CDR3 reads TGTGCCAGCAGCGAAGCGGGGAGCCCAAATGAAAAACTGTTTTTT. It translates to CASSEAGSPNEKLFF.

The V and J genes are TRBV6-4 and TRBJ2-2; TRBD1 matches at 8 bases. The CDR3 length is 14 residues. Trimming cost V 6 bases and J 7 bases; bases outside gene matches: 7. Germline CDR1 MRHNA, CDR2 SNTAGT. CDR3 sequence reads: CASRPGQEVGELFF. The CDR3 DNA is TGTGCCAGCAGGCCGGGACAGGAGGTCGGGGAGCTGTTTTTT.

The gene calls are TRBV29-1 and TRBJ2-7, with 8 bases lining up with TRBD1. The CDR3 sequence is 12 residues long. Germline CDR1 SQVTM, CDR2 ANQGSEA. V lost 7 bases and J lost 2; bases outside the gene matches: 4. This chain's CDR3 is CSARDRTYEQYF. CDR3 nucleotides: TGCAGCGCCCGGGACAGGACCTACGAGCAGTACTTC.

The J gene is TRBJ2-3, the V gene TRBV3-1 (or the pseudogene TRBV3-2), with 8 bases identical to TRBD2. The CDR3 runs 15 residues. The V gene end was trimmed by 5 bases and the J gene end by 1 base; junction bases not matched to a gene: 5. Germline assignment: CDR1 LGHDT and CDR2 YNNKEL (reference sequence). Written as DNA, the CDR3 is TGTGCCAGCAGCTCCTTGACTAGCGGCACAGATACGCAGTATTTT. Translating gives CASSSLTSGTDTQYF.

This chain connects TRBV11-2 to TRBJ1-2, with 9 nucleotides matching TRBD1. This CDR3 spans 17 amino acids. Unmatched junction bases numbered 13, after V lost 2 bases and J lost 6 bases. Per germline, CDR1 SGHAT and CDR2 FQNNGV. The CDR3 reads CASSLRGGQGTQHGYTF. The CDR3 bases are TGTGCCAGCAGCTTACGCGGAGGACAGGGGACCCAACATGGCTACACCTTC.

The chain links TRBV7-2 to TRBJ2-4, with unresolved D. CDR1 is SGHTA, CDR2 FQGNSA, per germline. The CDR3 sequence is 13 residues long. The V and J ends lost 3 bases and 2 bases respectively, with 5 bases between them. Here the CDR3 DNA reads TGTGCCAGCAGCTTGAGTTCCAAAAACATTCAGTACTTC. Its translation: CASSLSSKNIQYF.

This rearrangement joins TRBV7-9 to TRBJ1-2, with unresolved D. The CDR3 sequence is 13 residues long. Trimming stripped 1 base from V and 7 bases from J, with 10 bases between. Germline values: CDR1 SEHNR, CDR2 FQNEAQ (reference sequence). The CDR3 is CASSLEGGFGYTF. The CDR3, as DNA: TGTGCCAGCAGCTTAGAGGGAGGGTTTGGCTACACCTTC.

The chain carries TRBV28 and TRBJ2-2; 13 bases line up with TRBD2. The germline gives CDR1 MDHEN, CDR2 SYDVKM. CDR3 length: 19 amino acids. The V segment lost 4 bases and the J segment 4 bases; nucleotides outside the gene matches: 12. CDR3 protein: CASSWPSGLAGRGTGELFF. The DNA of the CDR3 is TGTGCCAGCAGTTGGCCCTCGGGACTAGCGGGGAGGGGCACCGGGGAGCTGTTTTTT. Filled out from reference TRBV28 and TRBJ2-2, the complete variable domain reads DVKVTQSSRYLVKRTGEKVFLECVQDMDHENMFWYRQDPGLGLRLIYFSYDVKMKEKGDIPEGYSVSREKKERFSLILESASTNQTSMYLCASSWPSGLAGRGTGELFFGEGSRLTVL.

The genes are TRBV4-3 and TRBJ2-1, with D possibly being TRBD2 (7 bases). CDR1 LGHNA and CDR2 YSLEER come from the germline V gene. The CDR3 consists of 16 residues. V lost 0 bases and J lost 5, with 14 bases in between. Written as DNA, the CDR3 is TGCGCCAGCAGCCAAGATGGAAGGGGGGGTAACAATGAGCAGTTCTTC. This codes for CASSQDGRGGNNEQFF.